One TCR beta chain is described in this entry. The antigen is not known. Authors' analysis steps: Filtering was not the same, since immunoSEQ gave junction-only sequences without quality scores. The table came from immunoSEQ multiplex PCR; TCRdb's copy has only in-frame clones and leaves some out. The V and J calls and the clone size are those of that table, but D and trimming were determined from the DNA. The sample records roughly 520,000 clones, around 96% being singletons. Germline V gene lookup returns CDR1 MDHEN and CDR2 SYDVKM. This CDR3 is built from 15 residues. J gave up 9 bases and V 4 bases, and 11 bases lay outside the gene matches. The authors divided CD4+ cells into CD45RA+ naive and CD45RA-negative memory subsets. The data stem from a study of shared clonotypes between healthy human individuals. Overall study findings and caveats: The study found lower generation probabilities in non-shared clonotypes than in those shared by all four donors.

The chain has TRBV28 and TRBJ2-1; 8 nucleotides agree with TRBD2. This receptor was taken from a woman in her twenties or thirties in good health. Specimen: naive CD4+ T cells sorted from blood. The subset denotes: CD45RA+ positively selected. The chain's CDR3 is CASSSGGTSDFEQFF. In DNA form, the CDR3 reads TGTGCCAGCAGTTCTGGGGGGACTAGTGACTTTGAGCAGTTCTTC. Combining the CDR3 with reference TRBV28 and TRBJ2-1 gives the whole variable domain DVKVTQSSRYLVKRTGEKVFLECVQDMDHENMFWYRQDPGLGLRLIYFSYDVKMKEKGDIPEGYSVSREKKERFSLILESASTNQTSMYLCASSSGGTSDFEQFFGPGTRLTVL.